This is a list of T cell receptor beta chains from one sample in a study of blood T cell repertoires in COVID-19. Sequencing used immunoSEQ multiplex PCR; TCRdb keeps in-frame clones, though not all of them. The data hold about 400,000 clones, with 70% to 90% observed a single time. The sequenced material came from PBMCs or T cells enriched from blood (not recorded which). These receptors all come from a middle-aged woman with acute COVID-19. Each CDR3 is given without its conserved first and last residue. Clone size is stated in some rows and not others, as once, few, many or a class when expanded.

cdr3_length	v_call	clone_size	j_call	cdr3_aa
14	TRBV7-2	.	TRBJ2-3	ASSLTSGGFSDTQY
10	TRBV12-3/TRBV12-4	.	TRBJ1-4	ASSPTGGKLF
13	TRBV7-2	.	TRBJ1-2	ASSENSGAGYGYT
14	TRBV6-1	.	TRBJ1-6	ASSEALRDYNSPLH
12	TRBV6-5	.	TRBJ1-5	ASSAGADNQPQH
11	TRBV27	.	TRBJ1-2	ASSLSRDYGYT
11	TRBV6-2/TRBV6-3	.	TRBJ1-2	ASSPTPNYGYT
15	TRBV4-1	.	TRBJ2-5	ASSFRTSGGAGETQY
12	TRBV5-1	.	TRBJ2-2	ASTRTGSTGELF
15	TRBV7-2	once	TRBJ2-1	ASSSAGGRGGPNEQF
15	TRBV4-2	few	TRBJ2-5	ASSQVSGGLSKETQY
13	TRBV19	.	TRBJ1-2	ASGPGTGSDYGYT
10	TRBV27	.	TRBJ1-1	ASRFGDTEAF
12	TRBV7-2	.	TRBJ1-1	ASSFQGMNTEAF
12	TRBV10-3	.	TRBJ1-2	AISGRTGNYGYT
10	TRBV5-1	.	TRBJ2-1	ASSLGSNEQF
10	TRBV30	.	TRBJ2-3	AGGSGLVPQY
12	TRBV30	once	TRBJ1-5	AWSVGGGAQPQH
13	TRBV5-1	few	TRBJ1-5	ASSPGVNGNQPQH
10	TRBV18	.	TRBJ2-1	ASSPQGHEQF
14	TRBV2	few	TRBJ2-3	ASRPPLSGGPDTQY
13	TRBV4-1	.	TRBJ1-4	ASSQGQGWVEKLF
14	TRBV7-9	.	TRBJ2-5	ASSPVGGAGFETQY
12	TRBV7-9	.	TRBJ1-5	ASSTRDTNQPQH
10	TRBV3-1/TRBV3-2	.	TRBJ1-1	ASSQTQDLAF
11	TRBV30	once	TRBJ1-5	AWSKNSNQPQH
12	TRBV27	many	TRBJ1-2	ASRGTGGRYGYT
12	TRBV4-1	.	TRBJ2-7	ASSRGTGAYEQY
10	TRBV29-1	.	TRBJ2-1	SVEEQGARRF
12	TRBV30	.	TRBJ1-4	AGYPRSTNEKLF
12	TRBV11-2	.	TRBJ2-2	ASSFTSGTGELF
12	TRBV7-9	.	TRBJ1-1	ASSRDRGETEAF
14	TRBV30	.	TRBJ1-3	AWSGQRYSSGNTIY
15	TRBV7-8	.	TRBJ2-1	ASSSGTSGGARVEQF
12	TRBV7-8	.	TRBJ2-2	ASSRTGDTGELF
12	TRBV7-9	.	TRBJ2-2	ASNLGGSTGELF
12	TRBV7-2	.	TRBJ2-5	ASSLMGADKTQY
15	TRBV19	.	TRBJ2-5	ASTQWAGTGNQETQY
12	TRBV7-6	.	TRBJ2-1	ASSPEAFGNEQF
14	TRBV19	.	TRBJ2-3	ASSIGWDRGSDTQY
12	TRBV30	once	TRBJ1-5	AWSPDTRNQPQH
9	TRBV12-3/TRBV12-4	.	TRBJ1-5	ASSISEPQH
14	TRBV5-5	many	TRBJ2-7	ASSPLAGGSSYEQY
13	TRBV4-1	.	TRBJ1-4	ASSQVAQGNEKLF
12	TRBV10-2	.	TRBJ1-1	ASSVEGTGTEAF
11	TRBV25-1	.	TRBJ1-2	ASSEGAGNGYT
12	TRBV6-1	.	TRBJ1-6	ASSEAVGESPLH
9	TRBV20-1	.	TRBJ2-7	SVLTSYEQY